The clone carrying this T cell receptor (beta chain) was counted only a few times. This entry is derived from a study of low-dose radiotherapy and immunotherapy resistance in tumors. Overall study context: Every two weeks, one day ahead of radiation and immunotherapy, cyclophosphamide 200 mg/m2 was given (intravenously).

First-strand cDNA relied on TRAV- and TRBV-specific primers spanning alpha and beta chains. A constant-region primer paired with the V-primer adapter amplified TCRs over about 20 PCR cycles. By in vitro transcription, the isolated mRNA was amplified. Each CDR3 protein gets one entry after TCRdb re-called the reads with MiXCR. The data show tens of thousands of distinct CDR3 sequences, 15% to 20% seen once. Time point indicated: after trial treatment. The treatment is: LDRT plus nivolumab, ipilimumab, low-dose cyclophosphamide and aspirin (RACIN trial). All of the donors were given nivolumab, ipilimumab, aspirin, low-dose cyclophosphamide and low-dose radiotherapy as part of RACIN, a single-arm trial. Germline V gene lookup returns CDR1 MDHEN and CDR2 SYDVKM. Trimming took 3 bases from V and 8 from J, leaving 10 bases between them. This CDR3 is built from 12 residues.

The chain couples TRBV28 to TRBJ1-2, with D unresolved. This TCR was recovered from a male donor with prostate cancer. This sample comprised PBMCs, obtained after low-dose radiotherapy plus immunotherapy. The CDR3 bases are TGTGCCAGCAGTTTCTGGGGAGGCGGCTACACCTTC. It codes for CASSFWGGGYTF.